The rows below give T cell receptor beta chains drawn from one sample of a study of CD8 T cells in ankylosing spondylitis. TCRdb used MiXCR to reprocess the 5' RACE reads, holding one entry per CDR3 protein. The data contain approximately 290,000 distinct CDR3 sequences, less than 25% of them singletons. Sequenced input: blood, either unsorted or a sorted T cell fraction (not recorded which). The receptor set was obtained from a female donor with ankylosing spondylitis or in good health (not recorded which). Each CDR3 is given with its conserved first and last residue. Fields, in order: J gene, clone size, V gene, CDR3 length, D gene, CDR3 protein, CDR3 DNA. D genes are given only for firm matches. Size is omitted from some rows. Given values are once, few, many or a class for expanded clones.

TRBJ1-5 NA TRBV5-1 15 TRBD1 CASSTTGGYNQPQHF TGCGCCAGCAGCACGACAGGGGGGTACAATCAGCCCCAGCATTTT
TRBJ2-2 NA TRBV6-2/TRBV6-3 13 TRBD1 CASRDRGLRELFF TGTGCCAGCAGGGACAGGGGGCTCAGGGAGCTGTTTTTT
TRBJ1-5 NA TRBV10-3 12 NA CAISDSNQPQHF TGTGCCATCAGTGATAGCAATCAGCCCCAGCATTTT
TRBJ2-1 many TRBV11-2 17 TRBD2 CASSSGLAVGLYNEQFF TGTGCCAGCAGCTCGGGACTAGCGGTGGGGCTATACAATGAGCAGTTCTTC
TRBJ2-2 few TRBV7-7 14 NA CASSAFRDTGELFF TGTGCCAGCAGCGCGTTCCGGGACACCGGGGAGCTGTTTTTT
TRBJ2-1 NA TRBV19 14 NA CASSKAGDENEQFF TGTGCCAGTAGTAAGGCAGGGGATGAGAATGAGCAGTTCTTC
TRBJ1-5 NA TRBV20-1 15 TRBD1 CSARPGTGLGQPQHF TGCAGTGCTAGACCCGGGACAGGGTTAGGGCAGCCCCAGCATTTT
TRBJ2-1 NA TRBV11-2 15 TRBD2 CASSNLAGAYNEQFF TGTGCCAGCAGCAATCTAGCGGGAGCCTACAATGAGCAGTTCTTC
TRBJ1-2 NA TRBV5-1 15 NA CASSLGGDENYGYTF TGCGCCAGCAGCTTGGGAGGGGACGAAAACTATGGCTACACCTTC
TRBJ2-1 few TRBV7-2 16 NA CASSLEVVRGTDEQFF TGTGCCAGCAGCTTAGAGGTAGTTAGGGGTACGGATGAGCAGTTCTTC
TRBJ2-5 few TRBV6-1 18 TRBD2 CASSRGTSGSLGQETQYF TGTGCCAGCAGTCGTGGGACTAGCGGGAGCCTGGGCCAAGAGACCCAGTACTTC
TRBJ2-3 NA TRBV5-1 17 NA CASSLPNPRGSVDTQYF TGCGCCAGCAGCTTGCCCAACCCGAGGGGGTCGGTTGATACGCAGTATTTT
TRBJ2-5 NA TRBV12-3/TRBV12-4 14 TRBD1 CASRSNRGEETQYF TGTGCCAGCAGATCAAACAGGGGAGAAGAGACCCAGTACTTC
TRBJ1-6 few TRBV18 13 NA CASSPNANSPLHF TGTGCCAGCTCACCAAACGCAAATTCACCCCTCCACTTT
TRBJ2-7 NA TRBV7-2 14 TRBD2 CASRPTSASYEQYF TGTGCCAGCAGGCCTACTAGCGCCTCCTACGAGCAGTACTTC
TRBJ2-7 NA TRBV6-1 15 TRBD2 CASSPPGLGDYEQYF TGTGCCAGCAGTCCACCGGGACTAGGGGACTACGAGCAGTACTTC
TRBJ1-1 NA TRBV6-5 14 NA CASSYRAVNTEAFF TGTGCCAGCAGTTACAGGGCTGTGAACACTGAAGCTTTCTTT
TRBJ2-7 NA TRBV6-5 15 NA CASSFRTEGPHEQYF TGTGCCAGCAGTTTCCGGACAGAAGGGCCCCACGAGCAGTACTTC
TRBJ2-1 NA TRBV6-2/TRBV6-3 15 NA CASSYGGPAYNEQFF TGTGCCAGCAGTTACGGAGGGCCGGCCTACAATGAGCAGTTCTTC
TRBJ2-4 few TRBV6-5 17 TRBD2 CASSSPGTSGRSDIQYF TGTGCCAGCAGTTCCCCCGGGACTAGCGGGAGGAGTGACATTCAGTACTTC
TRBJ1-5 NA TRBV15 17 TRBD1 CATSDGTGFYSNQPQHF TGTGCCACCTCCGACGGGACAGGGTTCTATAGCAATCAGCCCCAGCATTTT
TRBJ2-5 few TRBV20-1 14 NA CSAQTLQYQETQYF TGCAGTGCTCAGACTCTACAGTACCAAGAGACCCAGTACTTC
TRBJ2-1 NA TRBV20-1 16 TRBD2 CSAGGASGELINEQFF TGCAGTGCTGGGGGGGCTAGCGGGGAACTTATCAATGAGCAGTTCTTC
TRBJ2-4 few TRBV6-2/TRBV6-3 19 TRBD2 CASSPALAGGPRAKNIQYF TGTGCCAGCAGTCCCGCTCTAGCGGGAGGGCCTAGAGCCAAAAACATTCAGTACTTC
TRBJ2-1 few TRBV29-1 11 NA CSVTGYNEQFF TGCAGCGTTACGGGGTACAATGAGCAGTTCTTC
TRBJ2-3 NA TRBV5-1 13 NA CASSPRRGDTQYF TGCGCCAGCAGCCCCCGGAGGGGAGATACGCAGTATTTT
TRBJ2-1 few TRBV5-1 14 TRBD2 CASSRGVAGVEQFF TGCGCCAGCAGCCGCGGGGTAGCGGGAGTCGAGCAGTTCTTC
TRBJ2-1 few TRBV18 17 TRBD2 CASSPETSWTSYNEQFF TGTGCCAGCTCACCAGAGACTAGCTGGACCTCCTACAATGAGCAGTTCTTC
TRBJ1-4 NA TRBV6-5 16 NA CASSYSLEGADEKLFF TGTGCCAGCAGTTACTCCCTCGAAGGGGCGGATGAAAAACTGTTTTTT
TRBJ1-1 many TRBV7-2 14 NA CASSLQQESTEAFF TGTGCCAGCAGCTTGCAACAGGAGAGCACTGAAGCTTTCTTT
TRBJ1-6 many TRBV20-1 13 NA CSASWGGNSPLHF TGCAGTGCTAGTTGGGGAGGTAATTCACCCCTCCACTTT
TRBJ2-2 NA TRBV9 14 NA CASSERQEVGELFF TGTGCCAGCAGCGAAAGACAGGAAGTCGGGGAGCTGTTTTTT
TRBJ2-1 few TRBV9 15 TRBD2 CASSALAGRYNEQFF TGTGCCAGCAGCGCCCTAGCGGGGCGCTACAATGAGCAGTTCTTC
TRBJ2-3 few TRBV6-5 14 NA CASSYQGKTDTQYF TGTGCCAGCAGTTACCAAGGGAAGACAGATACGCAGTATTTT
TRBJ2-7 NA TRBV5-5 14 NA CASGSRGQGYEQYF TGTGCCAGCGGATCACGGGGCCAAGGGTACGAGCAGTACTTC
TRBJ1-1 NA TRBV6-1 15 NA CASSPSTGAYTEAFF TGTGCCAGCAGTCCCTCCACGGGGGCGTACACTGAAGCTTTCTTT
TRBJ2-7 few TRBV25-1 17 TRBD2 CASTPTHGTSGPYEQYF TGTGCCAGCACTCCTACTCACGGGACTAGCGGGCCCTACGAGCAGTACTTC
TRBJ1-1 few TRBV12-3/TRBV12-4 13 TRBD1 CASSTGQGTEAFF TGTGCCAGCAGTACGGGACAGGGAACTGAAGCTTTCTTT
TRBJ1-2 NA TRBV11-2 13 NA CASSFGQPYGYTF TGTGCCAGCAGCTTCGGACAGCCCTATGGCTACACCTTC
TRBJ2-7 few TRBV20-1 14 NA CSATGERRTYEQYF TGCAGTGCTACTGGAGAGAGGAGGACCTACGAGCAGTACTTC
TRBJ1-1 few TRBV6-5 15 NA CASSYSSDLNTEAFF TGTGCCAGCAGTTACTCTAGCGACTTAAACACTGAAGCTTTCTTT
TRBJ1-1 few TRBV4-3 15 NA CASSLTILMNTEAFF TGCGCCAGCAGCCTCACTATTCTCATGAACACTGAAGCTTTCTTT
TRBJ2-1 NA TRBV30 16 NA CAWTTGARMGYNEQFF TGTGCCTGGACCACGGGGGCAAGAATGGGCTACAATGAGCAGTTCTTC
TRBJ2-2 NA TRBV11-2 15 TRBD2 CASRKPGLATGELFF TGTGCCAGCAGAAAACCGGGACTAGCAACCGGGGAGCTGTTTTTT